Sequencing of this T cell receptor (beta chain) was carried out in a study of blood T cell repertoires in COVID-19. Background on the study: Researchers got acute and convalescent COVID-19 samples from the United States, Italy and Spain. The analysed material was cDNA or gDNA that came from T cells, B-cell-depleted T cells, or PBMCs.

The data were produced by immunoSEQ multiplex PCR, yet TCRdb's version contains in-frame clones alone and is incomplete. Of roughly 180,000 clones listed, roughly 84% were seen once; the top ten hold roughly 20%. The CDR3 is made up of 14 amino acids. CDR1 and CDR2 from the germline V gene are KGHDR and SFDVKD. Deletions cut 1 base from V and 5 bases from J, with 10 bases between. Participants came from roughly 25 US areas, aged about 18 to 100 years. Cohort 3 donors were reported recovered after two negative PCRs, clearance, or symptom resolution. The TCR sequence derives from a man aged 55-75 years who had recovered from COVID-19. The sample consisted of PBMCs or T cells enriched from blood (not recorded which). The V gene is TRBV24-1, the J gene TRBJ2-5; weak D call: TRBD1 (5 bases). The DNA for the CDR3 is TGTGCCACCAGTGATTTCAGGGAATTTGAGACCCAGTACTTC. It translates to CATSDFREFETQYF.